The 5 T cell receptor beta chains given below trace back to one sample, sequenced in a study of T cells expressing NK-cell markers. TCRdb re-analyzed the 5' RACE reads; it lists each CDR3 protein once, without DNA. This sample lists roughly 120,000 distinct CDR3 sequences; its ten largest clones have less than 20%. What was sequenced was blood T cells: a sorted CD56 or NKG2C T cell subset, CD4+ or CD8+ T cells, or bulk PBMC T cells (not recorded which). The origin of the receptors is a woman between 18 and 75 years old in good health.

This chain connects TRBV4-2 to TRBJ2-1; TCRdb's D call, TRBD1, is unchecked because there is no DNA. CDR1 is LGHNA, CDR2 YNFKEQ, per germline. The CDR3 runs to 15 residues. This CDR3 is CASSQGTGSHNEQFF.

V is TRBV24-1 and J is TRBJ2-7; the D call of TRBD2 rests on TCRdb alone, since no DNA is present to check it. This CDR3 spans 13 amino acids. Germline loops: CDR1 KGHDR, CDR2 SFDVKD. The CDR3 protein is CASLAGEPHEQYF.

The chain is built from TRBV4-3 and TRBJ2-7; TCRdb outputs TRBD2, but without DNA this stays unchecked. There are 17 residues in the CDR3. Germline V CDR1 and CDR2: LGHNA, YSLEER. The CDR3 reads CASSQGLAGGPGAEQYF.

The chain is built from TRBV12-3 or TRBV12-4 and TRBJ1-5. The CDR3 totals 13 residues. CDR3: CASIRDSNQPQHF.

CDR3 in amino acids: CASTLGGAGNQPQHF. The chain couples TRBV7-2 to TRBJ1-5; the D gene TCRdb calls, TRBD1, cannot be checked with no DNA. The CDR3 loop spans 15 amino acids. In germline, CDR1 is SGHTA, CDR2 FQGNSA.